These T cell receptor beta chains were read from a single sample in a study of cytotoxic CD8 clonotypes in ibrutinib-treated CLL. Libraries were prepared by immunoSEQ multiplex PCR; TCRdb keeps only in-frame clonotypes and omits some of them. Of 130,000 or so clones listed, approximately 80% were seen once; the top ten hold 25% to 30%. This material consisted of PBMCs, taken after 12 months of ibrutinib treatment. The receptors were gathered from a human donor with chronic lymphocytic leukemia. Each CDR3 is given with its conserved first and last residue. D genes are given only for firm matches. Some rows have no size entry. The others give once, few or many, or a class for an expanded clone.

v_gene,j_gene,abundance,d_gene,CDR3aa,CDR3nt
TRBV18,TRBJ1-1,NA,NA,CASSPSLNTEAFF,TGTGCCAGCTCACCGTCCTTGAACACTGAAGCTTTCTTT
TRBV7-3,TRBJ2-7,many,TRBD2,CASSLTGGTSYEQYF,TGTGCCAGCAGCTTAACGGGAGGGACCTCCTACGAGCAGTACTTC
TRBV7-9,TRBJ1-5,NA,NA,CASSSAGWQPQHF,TGTGCCAGCAGCTCCGCAGGGTGGCAGCCCCAGCATTTT
TRBV18,TRBJ1-1,once,TRBD1,CASSPGTGGGSTEAFF,TGTGCCAGCTCACCAGGGACAGGGGGAGGTAGCACTGAAGCTTTCTTT
TRBV4-1,TRBJ2-5,NA,TRBD2,CASSQELAGLQTQYF,TGCGCCAGCAGCCAGGAACTAGCGGGTTTGCAGACCCAGTACTTC
TRBV6-5,TRBJ1-2,once,NA,CASSYGQKGVGYTF,TGTGCCAGCAGTTACGGACAGAAGGGAGTTGGCTACACCTTC
TRBV27,TRBJ2-1,few,NA,CASSLSGGNEFF,TGTGCCAGCAGTTTATCTGGGGGTAATGAGTTCTTC
TRBV9,TRBJ2-3,NA,TRBD2,CASSIAGGSDTQYF,TGTGCCAGTTCGATAGCGGGTGGGAGCGATACGCAGTATTTT
TRBV6-1,TRBJ2-1,NA,TRBD2,CASSENPGGVYNEQFF,TGTGCCAGCAGTGAAAATCCTGGGGGGGTATACAATGAGCAGTTCTTC
TRBV2,TRBJ2-7,NA,NA,CASRGGSDSYEQYF,TGTGCCAGCAGGGGGGGAAGCGACTCCTACGAGCAGTACTTC